The TCR beta chain described here comes from a study of blood T cell repertoires in COVID-19. For the study at large: Some COVID-19 samples were acute and others convalescent; all came from the United States, Italy and Spain. The analysed material was cDNA or gDNA that came from T cells, B-cell-depleted T cells, or PBMCs.

CDR3 length: 12 amino acids. The V and J ends lost 7 bases and 9 bases respectively, with 13 bases between them. Germline-derived CDR1 and CDR2 are MNHEY and SVGAGI. In the original analysis: Estimation of nucleated cell counts was performed using reference gene primer amplification. The method was immunoSEQ multiplex PCR; TCRdb's version includes in-frame clones alone and lacks a portion of them. V and J calls and clone size are copied from that table; D and trimming were computed from the DNA. Among about 400,000 clones, roughly 87% were seen once, and the ten largest hold under 2.5%. The study recruited people aged about 18 to 90 years across 24 US areas.

The rearrangement joins TRBV6-5 to TRBJ2-1; D gene unclear. The TCR comes from a woman aged 18-35 years with acute COVID-19. Sequencing was carried out using PBMCs or T cells enriched from blood (not recorded which). CDR3 loop: CASMRGDPEQFF. The CDR3 DNA sequence: TGTGCCAGCATGAGAGGCGACCCTGAGCAGTTCTTC.